Sequencing of this T cell receptor beta chain was carried out in a study of CD8 T cells in ankylosing spondylitis. Regarding the study as a whole: Significant enrichment of disease-linked clones was reportedly seen in matched ankylosing spondylitis synovial fluid.

The length of the CDR3 is 15 residues. Germline V gives CDR1 MNHNS, CDR2 SASEGT. V was shortened by 1 base and J by 12 bases, with 16 bases between the two germline ends. By quantitative 5'-RACE with molecular barcodes, the TCR beta libraries were made. TCRdb recomputed calls from the 5' RACE reads with MiXCR, one row per CDR3 protein. The table records hundreds of thousands of distinct CDR3 sequences, about 10% of them present only once. Details on this clonotype: The target antigen is unknown.

The rearrangement uses TRBV6-1 and TRBJ1-6, with D maybe TRBD1 (6 bases). This clonotype was obtained from a male donor with ankylosing spondylitis or in good health (not recorded which). The specimen sequenced was blood, either unsorted or a sorted T cell fraction (not recorded which). CDR3 residues: CASSEGRGKVIPLHF. For the CDR3, the DNA is TGTGCCAGCAGTGAAGGCAGGGGCAAGGTAATACCCCTCCACTTT.